A single sample gave rise to the 22 T cell receptor beta chains below, sequenced in a study of read filtering for tumor transcriptome and immune sequencing. This library used 300 to 450 ng RNA and molecular barcoded adaptors spanning alpha/delta and beta/gamma chains. TCRdb redid the calling of the reads with MiXCR, one entry per CDR3 protein. The sample has more than 55,000 distinct CDR3 sequences; more than 20% are singletons. The sequencing sample was made of a population of CD138-negative cells sorted from bone marrow. The receptors here all came from a donor at least 40 years old with multiple myeloma.

This clonotype was seen many times. The CDR3 coding sequence is TGTGCCAGTAGTATGGCGGGAGTCGCACCCAATGAGCAGTTCTTC. Translating it yields CASSMAGVAPNEQFF. This rearrangement joins TRBV19 to TRBJ2-1, with TRBD2 identical over 7 bases. Germline V gene sequence: CDR1 LNHDA, CDR2 SQIVND (reference sequence). V shed 3 bases and J 6 bases; nucleotides not matched to a gene: 8. CDR3 length equals 15 residues. Full variable domain (missing parts from reference TRBV19 and TRBJ2-1): DGGITQSPKYLFRKEGQNVTLSCEQNLNHDAMYWYRQDPGQGLRLIYYSQIVNDFQKGDIAEGYSVSREKKESFPLTVTSAQKNPTAFYLCASSMAGVAPNEQFFGPGTRLTVL.

A note on this clonotype: This may arise from a read error, as a much more abundant clone is one base away. The chain uses TRBV20-1 and TRBJ2-7; D tentatively fits TRBD1 or TRBD2 (5 bases each). CDR1 is DFQATT and CDR2 is SNEGSKA in the germline V gene (reference sequence). The CDR3 length is 12 residues. The DNA of the CDR3 is TGCGGTGCTAGCCCAGGGATCTACGAGCAGTACTTC. Amino acid sequence: CGASPGIYEQYF.

This clonotype was observed many times. This sequence joins TRBV14 and TRBJ2-1; D call uncertain. There are 13 residues in the CDR3. Trimming took 4 bases from V and 3 from J, leaving 7 bases between them. Germline V gives CDR1 SGHDN, CDR2 FVKESK. Here the CDR3 DNA reads TGTGCCAGCAGCCCACCGGACTACAATGAGCAGTTCTTC. Amino acids: CASSPPDYNEQFF.

At least ten counts were recorded for this clonotype. The gene calls are TRBV6-1 and TRBJ1-5; TRBD1 is a possible D gene (5 bases). Trimming stripped 0 bases from V and 0 bases from J, with 9 bases between. The CDR3 runs 16 residues. From germline, CDR1 is MNHNS and CDR2 SASEGT. The CDR3: CASSEAWGYSNQPQHF. CDR3 DNA sequence: TGTGCCAGCAGTGAAGCGTGGGGGTATAGCAATCAGCCCCAGCATTTT.

This clonotype was counted many times. This chain joins TRBV28 and TRBJ2-1; D may be TRBD2 (5 bases). Trimming pared 4 bases from V and 0 bases from J, leaving 13 bases between. Germline CDR1 is MDHEN and CDR2 is SYDVKM. The CDR3 length is 16 residues. CDR3 DNA sequence: TGTGCCAGCAGTTCCTCAGCGGCAAGCTCCTACAATGAGCAGTTCTTC. Its translation: CASSSSAASSYNEQFF.

This clonotype appeared a single time. A read error is likely here: a far larger clone is one base away. The chain recombines TRBV12-3 or TRBV12-4 with TRBJ1-1; no clear D. V shed 7 bases and J shed 2 bases, with 8 bases lying between them. The CDR3 spans 12 residues. The CDR3 loop is CASNYANTEAFF. The CDR3 coding sequence is TGTGCCAGCAACTATGCCAACACTGAAGCTTTCTTT.

This clonotype was counted ten times or more. One end of the junction is discordant with germline, which a read error may explain. The V call is TRBV3-1, the J call TRBJ2-7; the D gene is possibly TRBD1 (6 bases). The CDR3 runs 12 residues. Germline assignment: CDR1 LGHDT and CDR2 YNNKEL (reference sequence). CDR3 DNA: TGTGCCAGCAGCCAAGCTAGGACAGAGATGGAGTTC. Its protein is CASSQARTEMEF.

This clonotype has a count of ten or more. This rearrangement joins TRBV7-2 to TRBJ1-1; 7 bases fit TRBD1. V lost 5 bases, J lost 4 bases, and 4 bases stayed unmatched. The CDR3 loop spans 13 amino acids. Germline V gives CDR1 SGHTA, CDR2 FQGNSA. As DNA, the CDR3 is TGTGCCAGCAGCACTTACAGGGGCACTGAAGCTTTCTTT. The encoded protein is CASSTYRGTEAFF.

This clonotype was picked up many times. The chain combines TRBV10-1 with TRBJ2-1; TRBD2 agrees at 9 bases. The CDR3 consists of 19 residues. In germline, CDR1 is WNHNN, CDR2 SYGVQD (reference sequence). V was clipped by 3 bases and J by 3 bases; unmatched bases: 15. The CDR3 loop reads CASSDAGLAGLGVYNEQFF. The CDR3 bases are TGCGCCAGCAGTGACGCCGGGCTAGCGGGACTCGGGGTCTACAATGAGCAGTTCTTC.

This clonotype was detected only a few times. The chain has TRBV12-3 or TRBV12-4 and TRBJ2-3, with 7 nucleotides matching TRBD2. The V gene end was trimmed by 6 bases and the J gene end by 8 bases; junction bases not matched to a gene: 5. The CDR3 has 12 amino acids. This CDR3 is CASSLLASTQYF. CDR3 nucleotides: TGTGCCAGCAGCTTACTAGCGTCTACGCAGTATTTT.

The sample holds many counts of this clonotype. The CDR3 sequence is CASRRFWVNTEAFF. The CDR3 DNA reads TGTGCCAGCAGGAGGTTCTGGGTGAACACTGAAGCTTTCTTT. The chain has TRBV6-1 and TRBJ1-1; D unclear. Germline V gives CDR1 MNHNS, CDR2 SASEGT. The CDR3 has 14 amino acids. Trimming left V 6 bases short and J 0 bases short, with 11 bases between.

This clonotype has a handful of counts. J is TRBJ2-1 and V is TRBV30, with unresolved D. The CDR3 runs to 16 residues. Trimming left V 2 bases short and J 2 bases short, with 16 bases between. CDR1 and CDR2 from the germline V gene are GTSNPN and SVGIG (reference sequence). The CDR3 spells CAWSQPHMRPYNEQFF. DNA of the CDR3: TGTGCCTGGAGTCAACCCCATATGAGGCCCTACAATGAGCAGTTCTTC.

This clonotype was detected ten times or more. The CDR3 bases are TGCGCCAGCAGTCAATCGAAGACGAAACATAGCAATCAGCCCCAGCATTTT. Protein product: CASSQSKTKHSNQPQHF. The chain uses TRBV23-1 and TRBJ1-5, with D uncertain. TRBV23-1 qualifies as an ORF whose function is uncertain. The CDR3 is 17 residues long. The ends were cut back, 0 bases at V and 0 bases at J, with 12 bases in the middle.

At least ten counts were recorded for this clonotype. The chain employs TRBV7-8 and TRBJ1-1, with TRBD1 matching over 8 bases. V was pared by 3 bases and J by 2 bases, with 5 bases of the junction left unmatched. The CDR3 has 15 residues. In germline, CDR1 is SGHVS, CDR2 FQNEAQ. The CDR3 is CASSFPRGLNTEAFF. CDR3 bases: TGTGCCAGCAGCTTTCCCAGGGGGCTAAACACTGAAGCTTTCTTT. Variable domain in full (rest from reference TRBV7-8 and TRBJ1-1): GAGVSQSPRYKVAKRGQDVALRCDPISGHVSLFWYQQALGQGPEFLTYFQNEAQLDKSGLPSDRFFAERPEGSVSTLKIQRTQQEDSAVYLCASSFPRGLNTEAFFGQGTRLTVV.

This clonotype was observed a few times. This may be a read error, as it is one base from a much larger clone. The rearrangement uses TRBV7-2 and TRBJ2-3, with D tentatively TRBD1 (5 bases). This CDR3 is 16 amino acids long. The V end lost 3 bases, the J end lost 4 bases, and 17 bases lay between the germline ends. The germline CDR1 and CDR2 sequences are SGHTA and FQGNSA. Here the CDR3 reads CASSFFEMAGPDTQYF. In DNA form, the CDR3 reads TGTGCCAGCAGCTTCTTTGAGATGGCAGGGCCAGATACGCAGTATTTT.

The rearrangement links TRBV6-1 to TRBJ2-3; D possibly matches TRBD1 or TRBD2 (5 bases each). V was cut by 6 bases and J by 0 bases, with 16 bases left in between. Germline V gene sequence: CDR1 MNHNS, CDR2 SASEGT. The CDR3 contains 16 residues. CDR3 DNA sequence: TGTGCCAGCAGCGCCGAGGGGACCCTTAGCACAGATACGCAGTATTTT. It encodes CASSAEGTLSTDTQYF.

The chain's CDR3 is CASSFREGSTQYF. CDR3 DNA: TGTGCCAGCAGCTTTAGGGAGGGCAGTACGCAGTATTTT. V is TRBV7-9 and J is TRBJ2-3, with 7 bases that match TRBD2. The CDR3 is 13 residues long. Germline V gene sequence: CDR1 SEHNR, CDR2 FQNEAQ (reference sequence). J gave up 8 bases and V 3 bases, and 5 bases lay outside the gene matches.

This clonotype was recorded at least ten times. The rearrangement joins TRBV25-1 to TRBJ2-1; D not certain. V was trimmed by 5 bases and J by 4 bases, leaving 12 bases between them. In germline, CDR1 is MGHDK, CDR2 SYGVNS. This CDR3 spans 14 amino acids. The CDR3 region is CASSWRMAYNEQFF. The CDR3 DNA reads TGTGCCAGCAGTTGGCGAATGGCGTACAATGAGCAGTTCTTC.

At least ten counts were recorded for this clonotype. J is TRBJ2-1 and V is TRBV29-1; possibly TRBD1 or TRBD2 for D (5 bases each). Trimming stripped 3 bases from V and 3 bases from J, with 12 bases between. Germline V CDR1 and CDR2: SQVTM, ANQGSEA. The CDR3 has 14 residues. CDR3 region: CSVDLGRDYNEQFF. CDR3 sequence (DNA): TGCAGCGTTGACTTGGGACGTGACTACAATGAGCAGTTCTTC.

Ten or more counts support this clonotype. J is TRBJ1-1 and V is TRBV28; D unclear. CDR1 MDHEN and CDR2 SYDVKM come from the germline V gene. CDR3 length: 13 amino acids. V was shortened by 1 base and J by 4 bases, with 7 bases between the two germline ends. The DNA for the CDR3 is TGTGCCAGCAGTTTATCGGCAGGCACTGAAGCTTTCTTT. Translating gives CASSLSAGTEAFF.

This clonotype was counted between two and nine times. V gene TRBV6-1 combines with J gene TRBJ2-4; a possible D gene is TRBD2 (6 bases). V gave up 3 bases and J gave up 13 bases, with 13 bases separating them. Germline loops: CDR1 MNHNS, CDR2 SASEGT. This CDR3 is built from 12 residues. CDR3 amino acids: CASSDVGLAQYF. CDR3 nucleotides: TGTGCCAGCAGTGATGTTGGGCTAGCGCAGTACTTC.

Comment on this clonotype: A much bigger clone sits one base away, suggesting this may be a read error. V gene TRBV28 combines with J gene TRBJ2-6; TRBD1 might be the D (5 bases). The CDR3 runs 15 residues. Germline CDR1 reads MDHEN; CDR2 reads SYDVKM. CDR3 protein: CASRSSGSGAIVLTF. The CDR3 DNA is TGTGCCAGCAGGTCGTCTGGGTCTGGGGCCATCGTCCTGACTTTC.